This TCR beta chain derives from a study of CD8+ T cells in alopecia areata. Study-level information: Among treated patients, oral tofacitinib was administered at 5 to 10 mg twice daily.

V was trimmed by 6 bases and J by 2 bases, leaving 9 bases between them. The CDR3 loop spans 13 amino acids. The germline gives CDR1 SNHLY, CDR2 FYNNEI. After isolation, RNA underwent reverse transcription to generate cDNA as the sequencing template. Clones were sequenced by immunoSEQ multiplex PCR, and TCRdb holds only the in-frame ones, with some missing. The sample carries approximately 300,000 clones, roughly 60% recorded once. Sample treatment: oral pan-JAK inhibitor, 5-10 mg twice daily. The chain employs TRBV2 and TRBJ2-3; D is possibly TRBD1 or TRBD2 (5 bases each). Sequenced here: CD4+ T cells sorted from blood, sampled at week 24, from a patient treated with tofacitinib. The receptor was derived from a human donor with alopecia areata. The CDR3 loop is CASSWGPTDTQYF. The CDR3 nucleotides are TGTGCCAGCAGCTGGGGACCCACAGATACGCAGTATTTT.